This T cell receptor beta chain was observed in a study of cytomegalovirus exposure and HLA in healthy donors (dated by TCRdb to 2015 to 2018). Concerning the study at large: An earlier analysis of 587 of the donors reported 276 Gb of sequence data and about 120 million unique TCR beta sequences obtained from about 170 million T cells. An early release covering roughly 640 HLA-typed donors comprised around 300 gigabases of sequencing data and 85 million to 100 million unique TCR sequences. The genetic ancestry cluster associated with self-reported Caucasian donors included about 81% of the roughly 380 genotyped donors. The aim of the study was to test whether cataloging public T cell receptors could identify signatures of past pathogen exposure. Using immunosequencing, the study profiled T cell repertoires from roughly 650 subjects and related those repertoires to cytomegalovirus serostatus. In addition to the first cohort of roughly 700 subjects, a separate validation cohort of 130 or so different subjects was used. To predict cytomegalovirus infection status, the study combined high-throughput TCR immunosequencing, statistical association of individual TCRs with disease status, and machine learning. A later analysis re-analyzed previously published TCR beta repertoires from 660 or so donors and added high-resolution HLA genotyping to study TCR occurrence patterns. Rather than drawing on any new phenotypic data, the later analysis identified candidate immune exposures from TCR beta sequences and the way those sequences occurred across donors. An earlier analysis of 587 of the donors applied high-throughput TCR beta sequencing to assess whether each TCR beta V gene segment acted as functional or pseudogenic. Donor age, sex, ethnicity and CMV serostatus were compiled together with the repertoire data. A later genetic analysis used genome-wide SNP genotypes for about 60% of the roughly 670 donors, treating that subset as a discovery cohort. All discovery cohort repertoires had been generated using a single sequencing platform. HLA typing covered class I and class II loci at four-digit resolution. Typing coverage varied by locus: roughly 620-630 donors for A, B, C, DRB1 and DQB1; approximately 500 for DQA1; about 590 for DPA1; about 450 for DPB1. Because of strong linkage in the cohort, four or five DR-DQ haplotypes were treated as single units for association and clustering. Among around 400 genotyped donors of the cohort, an average of 235,054 unique TCR beta nucleotide sequences were sequenced per donor, around 20% of them non-productive.

The cohort was made up of about 610 healthy bone marrow donors. At the time of sampling, every cohort member was nominally healthy, though immune exposures that went unrecorded were likely present. The donor tested CMV seronegative, placing the donor among the roughly 350 seronegative members of the cohort. Each donor provided a peripheral blood sample, and peripheral blood mononuclear cells were used for TCR beta sequencing. The Qiagen DNeasy Blood Extraction Kit was used to extract genomic DNA from the blood cell samples. The investigation overall reported the following: The earlier analysis of 450 to 700 of the donors excluded some 15 rarely observed V segments, including chromosome 9 orphons, because counts were too low. Roughly uniform sequencing depth across donors was assumed in presence/absence analyses, although this assumption may not hold. An earlier analysis of approximately 530 of the donors showed that most TCR beta V segments appeared in productive rearrangements either about 87% or about 30% of the time, which broadly matched IMGT annotations. A few of the identified cytomegalovirus-associated TCR beta chains were confirmed in vitro to be specific for cytomegalovirus antigens. Cytomegalovirus status was reported to be diagnosed by the classifier with high specificity and sensitivity in both the original and validation cohorts. This cohort had only TCR beta chains sequenced, and the lack of alpha or paired-chain data limited which features could be detected. In a later genetic analysis, fewer N-insertions in productive TCRs were reported among donors in an Asian-associated ancestry cluster than the 666-donor mean. Most TCR sequences were seen in very few donors, while some public TCRs were found in many individuals. Correlated functional status among segregating V segments might be attributable to linkage disequilibrium, but an unknown experimental factor could not be ruled out. A further reported finding was that TCR beta sequences accurately predicted the HLA-A and HLA-B alleles for most subjects in the first cohort. CMV serostatus was the only immune exposure information available for the cohort. The authors suggested that the approach could potentially be generalized to other disease states and immunological phenotypes. A cluster of highly shared sequence variants was judged likely to be a technical artifact of the sequencing pipeline. In a later analysis, HLA-associated TCR beta chains showed more clonal expansion and lower generation probabilities than non-associated chains that were equally common. V-gene and J-gene trimming of TCR beta chains was associated with a missense DCLRE1C variant in a later genetic analysis, and the association was replicated in an independent cohort. Specific HLA alleles were associated with 16,951 TCR beta sequences at a false discovery rate of 0.05 in a later analysis. Because HLA typing was missing for some donors at each locus, association tests included only the typed subset. When HLA alleles, especially DR and DQ, strongly co-occurred, TCR associations were difficult to assign to individual alleles. According to a later analysis, TCR association rates differed among HLA loci, with DRB1 alleles showing the most associated TCRs and HLA-C alleles showing the fewest. The study gave a list of over 150 TCR beta chains associated with cytomegalovirus. Some IMGT-functional V segments, including TRBV6-2 and TRBV6-3, could not be distinguished by the 87-base-pair reads and were therefore excluded. A later analysis found that most CMV-associated TCR beta chains appeared HLA-restricted, with HLA associations seemingly driven largely by CMV exposure. Several of the top co-occurrence clusters appeared to be linked to parvovirus B19, influenza, CMV and Epstein-Barr virus, according to a later analysis.

The CDR3 runs 13 residues from the cysteine to the phenylalanine. The only DNA kept is the CDR3, 39 bases in frame from the first base. The trim is 4 bases for V and 7 bases for J, with a gap of 12 bases between the germline ends. Via the germline V gene, CDR1 is SGHRS and CDR2 YFSETQ. The protocol used for the library was the immunoSEQ multiplex PCR assay. For the multiplex PCR, a mixture combining 60 forward primers for TCR Vbeta segments and 13 reverse primers for TCR Jbeta segments was used. The CDR3 region of rearranged TCR beta genes was amplified from genomic DNA by a multiplex PCR assay. The Illumina HiSeq System was used to sequence the amplified TCR beta libraries as 87-base-pair reads. The paper's processing steps were these. In a later analysis, 70 million to 95 million unique TCR beta chains were counted across the approximately 640 repertoires, and approximately 11 million of these chains were shared by at least two donors. A nearest-neighbor algorithm error-corrected the raw reads and collapsed the reads into unique sequences, merging closely related sequences to remove PCR and sequencing errors. CDR3 sequences were aligned to IMGT reference sequences to assign V, D and J gene segments. Each retained sequence needed at least a six-nucleotide match to both a V gene segment and a J gene segment. A rearrangement counted as productive if the CDR3 had no stop codons and remained in frame with V and J, and every other rearrangement counted as non-productive. CDR3 was defined by IMGT convention, running from the second conserved V-encoded cysteine to the conserved J-encoded phenylalanine. Sequences without an unambiguous match to a single V gene segment were excluded from the earlier analysis of about 630 of the donors. In an earlier analysis of roughly 600 of the donors, a V segment was called functional when productive rearrangements were above 56.7%, and segregating when the standard deviation between donors exceeded 5%. A statistical classification framework was developed to diagnose cytomegalovirus status using the catalog of TCR beta chain sequences. V and J gene assignment, in a later analysis, came from comparing TCR nucleotide sequences with IMGT/GENE-DB human TR gene sequences. A later analysis assigned CDR3 sequences and most-parsimonious VDJ recombination scenarios with the TCRdist pipeline. A later analysis defined each TCR beta chain by its CDR3 amino acid sequence plus V-gene family, and excluded reads lacking a unique V-gene family. To address suspected cross-contamination and a sequencing artifact, a later analysis removed around 590 highly shared, low-generation-probability nucleotide sequences. For each public chain, a later analysis derived a clonal expansion index from normalized ranks of inferred template counts within each repertoire. In a later analysis, generation probabilities were computed using a VDJ recombination model fitted to out-of-frame rearrangements, and the results were checked against IGoR. In a later analysis, TCR-TCR, TCR-HLA and TCR-CMV co-occurrence was scored with hypergeometric tests, and a repertoire-size bias correction was applied to TCR pairs. False discovery rates were estimated in a later analysis by permuting HLA or CMV assignments 20 times. A later analysis grouped co-occurring TCRs with DBSCAN, adding TCRdist sequence similarity when clustering within HLA-allele-positive subsets. For co-occurrence clustering, repertoires with fewer than 30,000 or more than 120,000 public chains were excluded, along with roughly 5 repertoires with anomalous nucleotide sharing. This immuneACCESS table, as held by TCRdb, lists in-frame sequences with V and J called but not all clones. Of the missing ones, under half trace to an unresolved V gene in checked studies; the others have no known cause. Clonal size and the V and J genes are those of that table, whereas D and trimming came from the DNA. The sample data list about 130,000 clones, and approximately 80% of these were observed just once. Around 3.6% of the sample is in the top ten clones.

As regards this clone: Its antigen is still unknown. The record has no base qualities; no much larger clone is one base away.

The chain employs TRBV5-1 and TRBJ1-3, with the D gene call left open. Sequencing was carried out using PBMCs. This TCR was sampled from a man aged 40-49 years in good health and CMV-seronegative. The CDR3 here reads CASSPGGRNTIYF. The DNA is as follows: TGCGCCAGCAGCCCCGGAGGCCGCAACACCATATATTTT.